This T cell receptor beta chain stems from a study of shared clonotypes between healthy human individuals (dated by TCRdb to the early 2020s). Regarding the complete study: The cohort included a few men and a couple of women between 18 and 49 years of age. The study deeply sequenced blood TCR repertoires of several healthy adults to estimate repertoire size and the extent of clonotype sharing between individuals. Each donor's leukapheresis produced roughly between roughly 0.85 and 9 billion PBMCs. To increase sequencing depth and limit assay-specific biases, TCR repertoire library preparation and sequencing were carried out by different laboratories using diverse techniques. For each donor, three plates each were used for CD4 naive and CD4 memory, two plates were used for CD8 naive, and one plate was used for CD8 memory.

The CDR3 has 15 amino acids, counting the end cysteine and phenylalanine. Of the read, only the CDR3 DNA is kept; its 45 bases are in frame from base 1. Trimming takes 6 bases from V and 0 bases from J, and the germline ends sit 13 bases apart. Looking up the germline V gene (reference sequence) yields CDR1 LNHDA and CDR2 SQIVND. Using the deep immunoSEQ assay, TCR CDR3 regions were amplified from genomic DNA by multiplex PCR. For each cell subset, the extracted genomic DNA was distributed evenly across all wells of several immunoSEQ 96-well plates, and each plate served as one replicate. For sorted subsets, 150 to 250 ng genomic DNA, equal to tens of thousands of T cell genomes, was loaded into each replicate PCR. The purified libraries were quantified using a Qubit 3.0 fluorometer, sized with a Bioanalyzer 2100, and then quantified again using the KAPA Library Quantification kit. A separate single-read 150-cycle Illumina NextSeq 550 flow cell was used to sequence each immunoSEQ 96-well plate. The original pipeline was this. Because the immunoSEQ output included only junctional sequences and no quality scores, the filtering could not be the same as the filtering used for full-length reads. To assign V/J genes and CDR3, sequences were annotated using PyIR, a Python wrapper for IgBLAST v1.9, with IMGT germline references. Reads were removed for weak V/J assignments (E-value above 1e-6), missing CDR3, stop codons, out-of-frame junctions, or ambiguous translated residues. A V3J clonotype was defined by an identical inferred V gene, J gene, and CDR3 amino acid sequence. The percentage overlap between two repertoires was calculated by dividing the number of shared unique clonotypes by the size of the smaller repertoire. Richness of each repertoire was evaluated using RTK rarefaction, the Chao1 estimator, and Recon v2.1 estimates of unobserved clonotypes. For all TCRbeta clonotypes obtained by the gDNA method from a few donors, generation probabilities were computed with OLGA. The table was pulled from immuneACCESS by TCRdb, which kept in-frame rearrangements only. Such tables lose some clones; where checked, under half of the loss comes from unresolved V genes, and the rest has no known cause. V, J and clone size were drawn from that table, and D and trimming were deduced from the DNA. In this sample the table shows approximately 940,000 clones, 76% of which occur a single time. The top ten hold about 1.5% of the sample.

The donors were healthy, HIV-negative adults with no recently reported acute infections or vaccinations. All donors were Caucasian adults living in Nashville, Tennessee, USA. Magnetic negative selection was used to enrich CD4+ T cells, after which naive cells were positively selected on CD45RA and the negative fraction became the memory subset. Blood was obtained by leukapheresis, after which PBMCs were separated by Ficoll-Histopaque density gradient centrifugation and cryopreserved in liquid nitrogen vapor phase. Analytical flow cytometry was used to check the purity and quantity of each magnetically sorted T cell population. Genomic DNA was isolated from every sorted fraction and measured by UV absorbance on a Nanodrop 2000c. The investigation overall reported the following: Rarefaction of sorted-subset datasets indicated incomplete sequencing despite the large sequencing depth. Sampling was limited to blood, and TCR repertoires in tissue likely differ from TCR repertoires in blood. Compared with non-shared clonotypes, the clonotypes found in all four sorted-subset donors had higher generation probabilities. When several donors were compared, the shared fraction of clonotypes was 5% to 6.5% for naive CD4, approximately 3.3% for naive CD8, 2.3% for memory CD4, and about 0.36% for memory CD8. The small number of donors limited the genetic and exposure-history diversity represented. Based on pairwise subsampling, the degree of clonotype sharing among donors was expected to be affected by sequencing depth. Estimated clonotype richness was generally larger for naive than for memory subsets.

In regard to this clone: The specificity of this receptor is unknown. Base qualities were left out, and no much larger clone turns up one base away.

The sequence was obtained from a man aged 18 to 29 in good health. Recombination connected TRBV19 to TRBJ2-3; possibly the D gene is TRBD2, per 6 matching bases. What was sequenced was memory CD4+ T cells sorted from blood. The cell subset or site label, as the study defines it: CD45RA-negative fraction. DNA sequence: TGTGCCAGTAGCCTAGTGCGGGGCAGCACAGATACGCAGTATTTT. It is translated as CASSLVRGSTDTQYF.